The 18 T cell receptor beta chains below all came from one sample that was sequenced in a study of T cell clonality in common variable immunodeficiency. Repertoires were generated with immunoSEQ multiplex PCR, while TCRdb's copy carries only in-frame clones and drops some. The sample shows roughly 40,000 clones, none of them appearing just once. Sequencing was carried out using peripheral blood mononuclear cells. These receptors all come from a person aged 18 to 70 in good health.

This clone was observed many times. The CDR3 extends 3 residues past the end of the read, so its final part is completed from the germline J gene. The rearrangement links TRBV20-1 to TRBJ2-5, with D perhaps matching TRBD1 (6 bases). Trimming left V 6 bases short and J 5 bases short, with 22 bases between. From germline, CDR1 is DFQATT and CDR2 SNEGSKA (reference sequence). This CDR3 contains 15 residues. The CDR3 bases that were read are TGCAGTGCACAACCCCCAGGACAGATCTTGGAGACC. Protein sequence: CSAQPPGQILET. The complete CDR3 reads CSAQPPGQILETQYF.

Ten or more counts support this clone. The CDR3 end lies 3 residues beyond the end of the read and is filled in from the germline J gene. The chain recombines TRBV19 with TRBJ2-2; 7 positions match TRBD1. Trimming removed 4 bases from V and 0 bases from J; junction bases left unmatched: 8. Germline loops: CDR1 LNHDA, CDR2 SQIVND (reference sequence). This CDR3 is 17 amino acids long. Partial CDR3 DNA: TGTGCCAGTAGTACCTCGACAGGGACCACGAACACCGGGGAG. This gives the protein CASSTSTGTTNTGE. The entire CDR3 reads CASSTSTGTTNTGELFF. The whole variable domain, remainder taken from reference TRBV19 and TRBJ2-2, is DGGITQSPKYLFRKEGQNVTLSCEQNLNHDAMYWYRQDPGQGLRLIYYSQIVNDFQKGDIAEGYSVSREKKESFPLTVTSAQKNPTAFYLCASSTSTGTTNTGELFFGEGSRLTVL.

There are many counts of this clone. The junction differs from germline at one of its ends, possibly a read error. The missing CDR3 end, 3 residues past where the read stops, is filled in from the germline J gene. This same CDR3 is encoded by further DNA sequences in the sample. V usage is TRBV28 and J usage is TRBJ1-2; 9 positions match TRBD1. The CDR3 totals 15 residues. Per germline, CDR1 MDHEN and CDR2 SYDVKM. Incomplete CDR3 DNA: TGCGCCAGCAGTCCTGGGGACAGGGAAAGCTATGGC. Residues: CASSPGDRESYG. The whole CDR3 region reads CASSPGDRESYGYTF.

This clone was observed at least ten times. The read gets to within 3 residues of the CDR3 end, and the germline J gene fills in the rest. The rearrangement joins TRBV2 to TRBJ1-2, with 9 bases fitting TRBD1. From germline, CDR1 is SNHLY and CDR2 FYNNEI. There are 13 residues in the CDR3. The covered CDR3 bases are TGTGCCAGCATCCAGGACAGGGGCGAAGGC. Encoded protein: CASIQDRGEG. The CDR3 in its entirety is CASIQDRGEGYTF.

This clone was seen ten or more times. Sequencing ends 3 residues short of the CDR3 end; the germline J gene provides the rest. The rearrangement uses TRBV5-1 and TRBJ2-5; a weak D match, TRBD1 (5 bases). Germline CDR1 is SGHRS and CDR2 is YFSETQ. CDR3 length: 15 residues. V was cut by 0 bases and J by 1 base, with 10 bases left in between. This chain's CDR3 is CASSLGVGPQETQYF. CDR3 bases read: TGCGCCAGCAGCTTGGGGGTGGGGCCCCAAGAGACC.

Notes on this clone: Read data end 3 residues before the CDR3 end; the end is taken from the germline J gene. The gene calls are TRBV7-2 and TRBJ1-2; a possible D gene is TRBD1 (5 bases). CDR1 and CDR2 from the germline V gene are SGHTA and FQGNSA. The CDR3 consists of 13 residues. The sequenced CDR3 bases are TGTGCCAGCAGCCTCTCGGGGGTCTACGAC. Translating gives CASSLSGVYD. The whole CDR3 sequence is CASSLSGVYDYTF.

There are many counts of this clone. Read coverage stops 3 residues before the CDR3 terminus; the germline J gene supplies the remainder. The rearrangement links TRBV29-1 to TRBJ1-2; D is unresolved. CDR1 SQVTM and CDR2 ANQGSEA come from the germline V gene. Trimming pared 4 bases from V and 7 bases from J, leaving 10 bases between. The CDR3 has 11 residues. The CDR3 DNA, read in part, is TGCAGCGTTGGGGCGGCGGGTGGC. Protein sequence: CSVGAAGG. The full CDR3 sequence reads CSVGAAGGYTF.

In this sample, this clone turned up many times. The read comes to an end 3 residues before the CDR3 does, leaving the germline J gene to fill in the end. The rearrangement joins TRBV5-4 to TRBJ2-7, with D hard to call. The CDR3 totals 14 residues. Deletions cut 1 base from V and 0 bases from J, with 8 bases between. CDR1 is SGHNT and CDR2 is YYREEE in the germline V gene (reference sequence). CDR3 in amino acids: CASSLNPSSYEQYF. CDR3 DNA (partial): TGTGCCAGCAGCTTGAATCCCAGCTCCTACGAG.

In this sample, this clone turned up a few times. Read sequence stops 3 residues before the CDR3 end, and the germline J gene provides the missing end. This chain uses TRBV6-1 with TRBJ2-2, with TRBD1 matching over 10 bases. Germline CDR1 is MNHNS and CDR2 is SASEGT. There are 14 residues in the CDR3. CDR3 sequence reads: CASSEGQGAEKLFF. The CDR3 DNA, read in part, is TGTGCCAGCAGTGAAGGACAGGGGGCTGAAAAG.

Many counts were recorded for this clone. The sequenced CDR3 bases are TGTGCCATCAGTGAGATCGACAGGGTCTATGGC. It is translated as CAISEIDRVYG. The full CDR3 is CAISEIDRVYGYTF. The chain recombines TRBV10-3 with TRBJ1-2; 7 bases fit TRBD1. The read ends 3 residues early relative to the CDR3; the germline J gene fills the gap. J lost 4 bases, V lost 2 bases, and 4 bases had no gene match. Germline CDR1 reads ENHRY; CDR2 reads SYGVKD. This CDR3 is 14 amino acids long.

In its sample, this clone was seen many times. The read ends 3 residues shy of where the CDR3 ends; the end is completed using the germline J gene. The chain joins TRBV6-2 or TRBV6-3 to TRBJ1-1, with a weak D call TRBD1 (5 bases). CDR1 is MNHEY and CDR2 is SVGEGT in the germline V gene. This CDR3 has 13 amino acids. The sequenced CDR3 bases are TGTGCCAGCAGCCGTCCCCATCTGGGACTA. Its translation is CASSRPHLGL. The complete CDR3 reads CASSRPHLGLAFF.

This clone came up many times. The CDR3 extends 3 residues past the end of the read, so its final part is completed from the germline J gene. The rearrangement links TRBV19 to TRBJ2-7; possibly TRBD1 for D (5 bases). Germline assignment: CDR1 LNHDA and CDR2 SQIVND (reference sequence). CDR3 length: 13 amino acids. The V end lost 1 base, the J end lost 2 bases, and 6 bases lay between the germline ends. The CDR3 bases that were read are TGTGCCAGTAGTATAGGCAGGGCCTACGAG. Its translation is CASSIGRAYE. The whole CDR3 sequence is CASSIGRAYEQYF.

This clone was observed many times. The CDR3 end lies 3 residues beyond the end of the read and is filled in from the germline J gene. The chain recombines TRBV5-6 with TRBJ2-3; D possibly corresponds to TRBD1 (6 bases). The CDR3 length is 14 residues. V lost 2 bases and J lost 6, with 13 bases in between. The V gene's germline CDR1 is SGHDT and CDR2 YYEEEE. The DNA read from the CDR3 is TGTGCCAGCAGCTTTCCCCCACAGGGTGATACG. Protein: CASSFPPQGDT. The CDR3 as a whole reads CASSFPPQGDTQYF.

As for this clone: The read ends 3 residues shy of where the CDR3 ends; the end is completed using the germline J gene. The chain employs TRBV5-3 and TRBJ2-7; 7 bases are a match to TRBD1. Being an ORF, TRBV5-3 has a function that is uncertain. J lost 3 bases, V lost 0 bases, and 3 bases had no gene match. CDR3 length equals 14 residues. The sequenced CDR3 bases are TGTGCCAGAAGCTTGGAACAGGGGCTCTACGAG. Its protein product is CARSLEQGLYE. The whole CDR3 region reads CARSLEQGLYEQYF.

This clone was found many times. The read ends 3 residues early relative to the CDR3; the germline J gene fills the gap. This sequence joins TRBV7-2 and TRBJ2-1; possibly TRBD1 for D (6 bases). The CDR3 consists of 12 residues. Germline CDR1 and CDR2: SGHTA and FQGNSA. Trimming removed 5 bases at V and 9 bases at J, with 11 bases between. The CDR3 loop reads CASSPLRGEQFF. The sequenced CDR3 bases are TGTGCCAGCAGCCCTCTCAGGGGTGAG.

This clone appeared many times. At one of its ends the junction is not consistent with the germline gene, which may arise from a read error. The CDR3 end falls 3 residues outside the read, so it is completed with the germline J gene. V is TRBV4-2 and J is TRBJ2-3, with 9 nucleotides matching TRBD2. Looked up from germline, CDR1 is LGHNA and CDR2 is YNFKEQ. This CDR3 is built from 16 residues. CDR3 DNA (partial): TGCGCCAGCAGCCAAGCTTGGACTAGCGAAGCAGATACG. This gives the protein CASSQAWTSEADT. The full CDR3 sequence reads CASSQAWTSEADTQYF.

This clone showed up many times. The read is 3 residues too short to cover the CDR3 end, so that end is filled in from the germline J gene. V is TRBV5-1 and J is TRBJ2-6; 9 bases are shared with TRBD1. Germline CDR1 SGHRS, CDR2 YFSETQ. The V and J ends lost 2 bases and 0 bases, in that order; junction bases with no gene match: 3. This CDR3 region has 17 residues. CDR3: CASSFGTGSSGANVLTF. The CDR3 DNA, read in part, is TGCGCCAGCAGCTTTGGGACAGGGAGCTCTGGGGCCAACGTC.

The sample holds many counts of this clone. The read terminates 3 residues before the CDR3 end, so the remaining end is supplied by the germline J gene. J is TRBJ2-1 and V is TRBV4-1, with 7 bases identical to TRBD2. With V trimmed by 1 base and J by 4 bases, 10 bases remained unmatched. CDR1 and CDR2 (germline): MGHRA, YSYEKL. The CDR3 is made up of 17 amino acids. The covered CDR3 bases are TGCGCCAGCAGCCAAGTTCTCTCTCGCGGGAGTTACAATGAG. Amino acids: CASSQVLSRGSYNE. The whole CDR3 is CASSQVLSRGSYNEQFF.